This note documents a single T cell receptor beta chain sequence. Its antigen is not known. The data are from a study of CD8 T cells in ankylosing spondylitis. Notes on the study in general: Disease-linked clones bore a CD8+ phenotype, appearing relatively rarely in peripheral blood. Enrichment of disease-linked clones was reportedly significant in matched ankylosing spondylitis synovial fluid. Ankylosing spondylitis blood appeared to carry a characteristic TCR beta motif of under ten highly homologous variants.

The TCR beta libraries were generated through quantitative 5'-RACE incorporating molecular barcodes. In TCRdb, the 5' RACE reads were re-called with MiXCR into one record per CDR3 protein. The data show roughly 140,000 distinct CDR3 sequences, around 43% seen once. The CDR3 has 15 amino acids. V shed 4 bases and J 2 bases; nucleotides not matched to a gene: 4. Material: synovial fluid, either unsorted or a sorted T cell fraction (not recorded which). This TCR was sampled from a male donor with ankylosing spondylitis. The V and J genes are TRBV12-3 or TRBV12-4 and TRBJ2-1; TRBD2 aligns across 8 bases. For the CDR3, the DNA is TGTGCCAGCAGTTCCAAGGGACTAGCCTACAATGAGCAGTTCTTC. Encoded protein: CASSSKGLAYNEQFF.